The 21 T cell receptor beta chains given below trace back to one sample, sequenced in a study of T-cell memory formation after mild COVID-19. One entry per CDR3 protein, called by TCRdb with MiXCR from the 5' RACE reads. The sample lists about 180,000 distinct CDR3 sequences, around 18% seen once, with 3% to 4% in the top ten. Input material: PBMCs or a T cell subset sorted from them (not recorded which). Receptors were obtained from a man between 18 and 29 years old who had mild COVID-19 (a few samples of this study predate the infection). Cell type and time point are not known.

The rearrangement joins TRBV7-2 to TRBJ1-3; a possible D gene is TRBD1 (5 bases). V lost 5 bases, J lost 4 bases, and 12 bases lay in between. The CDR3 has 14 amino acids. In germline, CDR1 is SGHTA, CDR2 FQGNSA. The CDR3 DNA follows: TGTGCCAGCAGCGATCCGAGGGGAGGAAACACCATATATTTT. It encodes CASSDPRGGNTIYF.

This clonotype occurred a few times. CDR3 loop: CASSPGLHTSTQYF. The CDR3 DNA sequence: TGTGCCAGCAGCCCAGGACTCCACACGAGCACGCAGTATTTT. The chain couples TRBV7-2 to TRBJ2-3; the D gene is possibly TRBD2 (5 bases). The CDR3 length is 14 residues. V lost 5 bases to trimming and J lost 9 bases, with 18 bases between them. Germline loops: CDR1 SGHTA, CDR2 FQGNSA.

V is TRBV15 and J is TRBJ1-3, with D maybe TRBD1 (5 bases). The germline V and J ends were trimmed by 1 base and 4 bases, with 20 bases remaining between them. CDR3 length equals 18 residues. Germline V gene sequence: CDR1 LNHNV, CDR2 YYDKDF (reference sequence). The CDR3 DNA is TGTGCCACCAGCAGAGTGGGAAGGTTGACAGCGGGCGGAAACACCATATATTTT. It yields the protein CATSRVGRLTAGGNTIYF. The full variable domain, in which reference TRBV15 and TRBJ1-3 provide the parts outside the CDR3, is DAMVIQNPRYQVTQFGKPVTLSCSQTLNHNVMYWYQQKSSQAPKLLFHYYDKDFNNEADTPDNFQSRRPNTSFCFLDIRSPGLGDTAMYLCATSRVGRLTAGGNTIYFGEGSWLTVV.

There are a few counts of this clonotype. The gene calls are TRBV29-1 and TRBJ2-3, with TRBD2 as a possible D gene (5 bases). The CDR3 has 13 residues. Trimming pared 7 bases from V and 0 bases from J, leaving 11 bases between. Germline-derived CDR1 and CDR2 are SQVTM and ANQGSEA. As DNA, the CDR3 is TGCAGCGAGTATCGGGGTAGCACAGATACGCAGTATTTT. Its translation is CSEYRGSTDTQYF.

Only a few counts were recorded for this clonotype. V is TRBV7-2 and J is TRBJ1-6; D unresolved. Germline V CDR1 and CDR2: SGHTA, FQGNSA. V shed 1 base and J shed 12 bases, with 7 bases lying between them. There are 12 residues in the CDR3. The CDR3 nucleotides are TGTGCCAGCAGCTTAGTTGAGGTACCCCTCCACTTT. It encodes CASSLVEVPLHF.

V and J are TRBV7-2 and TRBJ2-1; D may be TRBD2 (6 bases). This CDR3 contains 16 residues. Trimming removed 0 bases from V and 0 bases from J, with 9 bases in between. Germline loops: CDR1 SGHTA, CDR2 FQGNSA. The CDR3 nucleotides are TGTGCCAGCAGCTTAGCCGGAGCGGGCTCCTACAATGAGCAGTTCTTC. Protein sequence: CASSLAGAGSYNEQFF.

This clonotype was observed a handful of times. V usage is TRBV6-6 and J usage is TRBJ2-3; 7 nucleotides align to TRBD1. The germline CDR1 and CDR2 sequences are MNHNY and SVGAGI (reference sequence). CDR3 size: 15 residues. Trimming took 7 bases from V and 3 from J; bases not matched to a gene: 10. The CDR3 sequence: CASTSPEGQTDTQYF. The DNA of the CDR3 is TGTGCCAGCACCTCACCCGAGGGACAGACAGATACGCAGTATTTT.

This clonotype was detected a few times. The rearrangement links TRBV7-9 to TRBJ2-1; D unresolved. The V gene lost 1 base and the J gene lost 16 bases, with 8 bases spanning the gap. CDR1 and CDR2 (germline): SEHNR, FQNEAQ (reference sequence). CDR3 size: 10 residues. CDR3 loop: CASSLVSVFF. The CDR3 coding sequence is TGTGCCAGCAGCTTAGTCTCGGTATTCTTC.

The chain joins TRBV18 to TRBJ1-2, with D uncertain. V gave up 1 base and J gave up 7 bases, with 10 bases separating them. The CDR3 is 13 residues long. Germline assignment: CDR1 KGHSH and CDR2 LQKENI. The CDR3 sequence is CASSPQPAGGYTF. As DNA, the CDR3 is TGTGCCAGCTCACCACAGCCAGCCGGTGGCTACACCTTC.

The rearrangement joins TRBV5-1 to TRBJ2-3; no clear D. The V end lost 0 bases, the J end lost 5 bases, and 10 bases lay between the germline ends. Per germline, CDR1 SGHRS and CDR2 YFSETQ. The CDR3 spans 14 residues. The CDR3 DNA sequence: TGCGCCAGCAGCTTGGCAGGAGTCGGAGATACGCAGTATTTT. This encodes CASSLAGVGDTQYF.

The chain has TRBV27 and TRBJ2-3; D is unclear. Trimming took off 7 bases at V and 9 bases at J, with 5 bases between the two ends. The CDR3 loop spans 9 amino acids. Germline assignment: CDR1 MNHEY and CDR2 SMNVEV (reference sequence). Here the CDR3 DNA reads TGTGCCAGCACCCGAACGCAGTATTTT. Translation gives CASTRTQYF.

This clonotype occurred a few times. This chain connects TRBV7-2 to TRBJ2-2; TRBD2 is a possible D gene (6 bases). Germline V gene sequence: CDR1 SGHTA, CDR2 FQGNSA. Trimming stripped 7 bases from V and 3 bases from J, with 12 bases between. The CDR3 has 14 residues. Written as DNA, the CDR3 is TGTGCCAGCACCCCAGCGGGTGACACCGGGGAGCTGTTTTTT. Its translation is CASTPAGDTGELFF.

CDR3 protein: CASRTSGEDTQYF. As DNA, the CDR3 is TGTGCCAGCAGGACTAGCGGGGAAGATACGCAGTATTTT. The chain uses TRBV6-5 and TRBJ2-3; 11 nucleotides align to TRBD2. V shed 6 bases, J shed 5 bases, and the junction held 1 base outside the gene matches. Germline-derived CDR1 and CDR2 are MNHEY and SVGAGI. CDR3 length: 13 amino acids.

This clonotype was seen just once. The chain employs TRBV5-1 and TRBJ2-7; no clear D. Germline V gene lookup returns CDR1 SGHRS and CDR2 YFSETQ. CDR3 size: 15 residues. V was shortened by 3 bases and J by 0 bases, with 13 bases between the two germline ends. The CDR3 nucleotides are TGCGCCAGCAGCTGGCGCGAAGGGCTCTCCTACGAGCAGTACTTC. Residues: CASSWREGLSYEQYF.

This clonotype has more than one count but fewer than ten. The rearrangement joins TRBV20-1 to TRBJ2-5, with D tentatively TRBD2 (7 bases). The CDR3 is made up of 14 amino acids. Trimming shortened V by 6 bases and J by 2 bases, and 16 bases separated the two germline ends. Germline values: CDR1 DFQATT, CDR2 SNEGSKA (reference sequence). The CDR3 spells CSAPVGGLQETQYF. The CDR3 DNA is TGCAGTGCCCCGGTGGGGGGGCTGCAAGAGACCCAGTACTTC.

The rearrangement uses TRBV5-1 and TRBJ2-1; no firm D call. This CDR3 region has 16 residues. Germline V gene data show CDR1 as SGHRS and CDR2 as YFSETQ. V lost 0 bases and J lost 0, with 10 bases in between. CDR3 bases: TGCGCCAGCAGCTTGGCCGCAGGCGTCTCCTACAATGAGCAGTTCTTC. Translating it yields CASSLAAGVSYNEQFF. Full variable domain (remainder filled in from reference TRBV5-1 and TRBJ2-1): KAGVTQTPRYLIKTRGQQVTLSCSPISGHRSVSWYQQTPGQGLQFLFEYFSETQRNKGNFPGRFSGRQFSNSRSEMNVSTLELGDSALYLCASSLAAGVSYNEQFFGPGTRLTVL.

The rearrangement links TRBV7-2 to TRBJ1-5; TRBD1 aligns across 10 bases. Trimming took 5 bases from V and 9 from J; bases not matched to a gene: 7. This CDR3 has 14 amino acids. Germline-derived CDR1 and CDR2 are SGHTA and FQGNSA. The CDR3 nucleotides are TGTGCCAGCAGCCCGGGACAGGGGAAATCGCCCCAGCATTTT. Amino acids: CASSPGQGKSPQHF.

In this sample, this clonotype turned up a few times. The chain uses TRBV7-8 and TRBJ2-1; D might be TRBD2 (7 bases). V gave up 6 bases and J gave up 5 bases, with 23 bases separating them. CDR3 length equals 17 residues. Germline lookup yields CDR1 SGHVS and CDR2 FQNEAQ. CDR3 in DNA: TGTGCCAGCAGTCCCGGCGCGGGGGCCCGATGGGACAATGAGCAGTTCTTC. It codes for CASSPGAGARWDNEQFF.

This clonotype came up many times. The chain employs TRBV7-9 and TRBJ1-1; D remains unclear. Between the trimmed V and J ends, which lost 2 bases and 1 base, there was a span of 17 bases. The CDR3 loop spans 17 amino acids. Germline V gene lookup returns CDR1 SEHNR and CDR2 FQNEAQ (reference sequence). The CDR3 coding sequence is TGTGCCAGCAGCTTAATTGCGGCGACAAGGCCGAACACTGAAGCTTTCTTT. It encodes CASSLIAATRPNTEAFF.

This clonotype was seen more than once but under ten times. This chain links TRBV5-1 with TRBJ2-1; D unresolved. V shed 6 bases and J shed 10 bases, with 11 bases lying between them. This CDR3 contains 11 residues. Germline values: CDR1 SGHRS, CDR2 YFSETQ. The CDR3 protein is CASNGREEQFF. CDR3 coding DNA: TGCGCCAGCAACGGAAGGGAAGAGCAGTTCTTC.

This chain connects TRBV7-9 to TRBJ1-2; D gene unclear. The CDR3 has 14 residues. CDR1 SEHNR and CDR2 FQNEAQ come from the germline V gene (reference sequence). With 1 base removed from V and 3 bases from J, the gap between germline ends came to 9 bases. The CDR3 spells CASSLDVRDYGYTF. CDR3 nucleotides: TGTGCCAGCAGCTTAGATGTCCGAGACTATGGCTACACCTTC.